The rows below give T cell receptor beta chains drawn from one sample of a study of blood T cell repertoires in COVID-19. Sequencing used immunoSEQ multiplex PCR; TCRdb keeps in-frame clones, though not all of them. The profile shows 60,000 to 65,000 clones, 75% to 85% of them singletons. Material for sequencing was peripheral blood. These receptors were obtained from a man over 45 with COVID-19, enrolled during active disease. Both conserved end residues are part of each CDR3. The D gene is left open where the match is weak. Size tells how often a clone was seen (once, few, many) or the class of an expanded clone, and some rows leave it out.

d_call | j_call | clone_size | v_call | cdr3_aa | cdr3_nt
TRBD2 | TRBJ2-1 | - | TRBV28 | CASRGTSGNNEQFF | TGTGCCAGCAGGGGGACTAGCGGGAACAATGAGCAGTTCTTC
TRBD1 | TRBJ1-2 | few | TRBV29-1 | CSVGTESYGYTF | TGCAGCGTCGGGACAGAGTCCTATGGCTACACCTTC
- | TRBJ1-5 | - | TRBV4-1 | CASSQEDGHRNQPQHF | TGCGCCAGCAGCCAAGAAGACGGACACCGCAATCAGCCCCAGCATTTT
- | TRBJ2-7 | - | TRBV28 | CASSYRAPLYEQYF | TGTGCCAGCAGTTACAGGGCCCCACTGTACGAGCAGTACTTC
- | TRBJ1-2 | - | TRBV28 | CASSRMRGGYTF | TGTGCCAGCAGTCGTATGCGGGGTGGCTACACCTTC
TRBD2 | TRBJ2-7 | - | TRBV5-1 | CASTRSVAGDVEQYF | TGCGCCAGCACCCGTTCGGTAGCGGGAGACGTCGAGCAGTACTTC
- | TRBJ2-3 | - | TRBV27 | CASSLSRAQDTQYF | TGTGCCAGCAGTTTATCGAGGGCCCAAGATACGCAGTATTTT
TRBD2 | TRBJ2-3 | - | TRBV5-1 | CASSLAGGITDTQYF | TGCGCCAGCAGCTTAGCGGGAGGGATTACAGATACGCAGTATTTT
- | TRBJ1-1 | once | TRBV9 | CASSVEAGGINTEAFF | TGTGCCAGCAGCGTAGAGGCAGGAGGTATTAACACTGAAGCTTTCTTT
TRBD1 | TRBJ1-1 | - | TRBV18 | CASSRATGIDTEAFF | TGTGCCAGCTCACGAGCGACAGGGATAGACACTGAAGCTTTCTTT
- | TRBJ1-1 | few | TRBV27 | CASSLRAGWAEAFF | TGTGCCAGCAGTTTAAGGGCAGGGTGGGCTGAAGCTTTCTTT
TRBD2 | TRBJ2-7 | - | TRBV4-2 | CASSQPGAGATYEQYF | TGTGCCAGCAGCCAACCAGGAGCGGGGGCTACCTACGAGCAGTACTTC
TRBD1 | TRBJ1-5 | - | TRBV2 | CASSGDRGLGSNQPQHF | TGTGCCAGCAGTGGGGACAGGGGGCTAGGTAGCAATCAGCCCCAGCATTTT
TRBD1 | TRBJ1-1 | - | TRBV5-1 | CASRRGTATMNTEAFF | TGCGCCAGCAGACGCGGGACAGCCACAATGAACACTGAAGCTTTCTTT
TRBD1 | TRBJ1-5 | - | TRBV5-8 | CASSLSLTGGQPQHF | TGTGCCAGCAGCTTGTCCCTGACAGGGGGACAGCCCCAGCATTTT
- | TRBJ1-4 | - | TRBV5-1 | CASSFSVRDEKLFF | TGCGCCAGCAGCTTCAGCGTAAGAGATGAAAAACTGTTTTTT
- | TRBJ2-7 | - | TRBV6-5 | CASSSGETGYEQYF | TGTGCCAGCAGCTCAGGGGAAACGGGCTACGAGCAGTACTTC
TRBD1 | TRBJ2-7 | - | TRBV27 | CASSPSGTGYYEQYF | TGTGCCAGCAGTCCCTCGGGGACAGGATACTACGAGCAGTACTTC
- | TRBJ2-7 | few | TRBV6-2/TRBV6-3 | CASSSRLEQYF | TGTGCCAGCAGCTCACGACTAGAGCAGTACTTC
- | TRBJ2-7 | - | TRBV18 | CASSPSASSWEQYF | TGTGCCAGCTCACCATCGGCTAGCTCTTGGGAGCAGTACTTC
- | TRBJ1-4 | - | TRBV4-1 | CASSQGEGVFYNEKLFF | TGCGCCAGCAGCCAAGGGGAGGGAGTTTTCTATAATGAAAAACTGTTTTTT
TRBD2 | TRBJ2-1 | - | TRBV28 | CASRSPGLAGGNYNEQFF | TGTGCCAGCAGATCACCGGGACTAGCGGGAGGGAATTACAATGAGCAGTTCTTC
- | TRBJ2-1 | once | TRBV7-3 | CASSSTLGGSEQFF | -
TRBD2 | TRBJ2-1 | - | TRBV5-5 | CASSSLAGGLSNEQFF | TGTGCCAGCAGCTCGTTAGCGGGAGGGTTGAGCAATGAGCAGTTCTTC
TRBD2 | TRBJ2-5 | - | TRBV5-1 | CASKLAGAQETQYF | TGCGCCAGCAAACTAGCGGGGGCCCAAGAGACCCAGTACTTC
- | TRBJ2-5 | - | TRBV5-1 | CASSRGETETTRETQYF | TGCGCCAGCAGCCGTGGGGAGACCGAGACTACCCGAGAGACCCAGTACTTC
TRBD1 | TRBJ1-2 | - | TRBV11-2 | CASATGTGGEYRYGYTF | TGTGCCAGCGCCACAGGGACAGGGGGCGAATATCGCTATGGCTACACCTTC
- | TRBJ1-3 | few | TRBV27 | CASRPQGTYSGNTIYF | TGTGCCAGCAGACCACAGGGAACTTACTCTGGAAACACCATATATTTT
TRBD1 | TRBJ2-7 | - | TRBV6-5 | CASSKGQGPGEQYF | TGTGCCAGCAGTAAGGGACAGGGACCGGGCGAGCAGTACTTC
- | TRBJ1-5 | - | TRBV23-1 | CASSQSKGSDLYSNQPQHF | TGCGCCAGCAGTCAATCTAAGGGGTCGGACCTCTATAGCAATCAGCCCCAGCATTTT
- | TRBJ1-5 | - | TRBV19 | CASSIDWGGNQPQHF | TGTGCCAGTAGTATAGATTGGGGGGGCAATCAGCCCCAGCATTTT
- | TRBJ2-3 | - | TRBV30 | CAWSTARIPDTQYF | TGTGCCTGGAGCACGGCCAGGATCCCAGATACGCAGTATTTT
TRBD2 | TRBJ2-1 | - | TRBV5-1 | CASSLAGVAGVADEQFF | TGCGCCAGCAGCTTGGCCGGGGTAGCGGGAGTAGCGGATGAGCAGTTCTTC
- | TRBJ1-2 | - | TRBV6-1 | CASSEGQFYGYTF | TGTGCCAGCAGTGAGGGCCAGTTTTATGGCTACACCTTC
- | TRBJ1-5 | - | TRBV6-6 | CASSYSGGDQAQHF | TGTGCCAGCAGTTACTCGGGGGGGGATCAAGCCCAGCATTTT